This T cell receptor (beta chain) appears in the sequencing data of a study of blood T cell repertoires in COVID-19. Overall study: Both acute and convalescent COVID-19 samples were obtained from the United States, Italy and Spain.

V shed 6 bases and J shed 7 bases, with 22 bases lying between them. CDR3 size: 16 residues. The germline CDR1 and CDR2 sequences are MRHNA and SNTAGT. Participants were aged about 18 to 100 years from around 24 US areas. Authors' methods: Estimates of nucleated cell counts were drawn from the amplification of reference gene primers. The table came from immunoSEQ multiplex PCR; TCRdb's copy has only in-frame clones and leaves some out. The D gene and trimming were derived from the DNA, and the V and J assignments and clone size from that table. The sample lists 200,000 to 250,000 clones, 82% occurring once.

Sequences were obtained from PBMCs or T cells enriched from blood (not recorded which). The chain recombines TRBV6-4 with TRBJ1-5; a weak D match, TRBD1 (5 bases). This receptor was taken from an older woman who had recovered from COVID-19. Here the CDR3 reads CASRPGRVGSRQPQHF. CDR3 coding DNA: TGTGCCAGCAGGCCGGGCAGGGTGGGTTCCAGGCAGCCCCAGCATTTT.